Here is one T cell receptor beta chain with its context. The protocol was immunoSEQ multiplex PCR, while the TCRdb copy is restricted to in-frame clones and leaves out a portion. Of about 2.1 million clones detected, 93% appear once; the ten largest clones hold around 1.7%. This entry comes from a study of shared clonotypes between healthy human individuals. Whole-study context: The study enrolled a couple of women and three men aged 18 to 49.

Germline CDR1 SGHRS, CDR2 YFSETQ. The CDR3 consists of 17 residues. Trimming left V 4 bases short and J 3 bases short, with 20 bases between. Only CD45RO-negative cells positively selected for CCR7 counted as naive CD8 cells, so terminally differentiated effector memory CD45RA+ cells were excluded. The sequenced sample was naive CD8+ T cells from PBMCs. The sequence was obtained from a man between 18 and 29 years old in good health. Some clones in this sample may be carry-over from other donors' samples. This sequence joins TRBV5-1 and TRBJ2-1; possibly TRBD2 for D (5 bases). CDR3 residues: CASSAHSSFDGYNEQFF. In DNA, the CDR3 is TGCGCCAGCAGCGCCCATTCTAGCTTCGACGGCTACAATGAGCAGTTCTTC.